This TCR beta chain was found in a study of blood T cell repertoires in COVID-19. Across the study: Both acute and convalescent COVID-19 samples were obtained from the United States, Italy and Spain. Sample material is recorded as cDNA or gDNA derived from T cells, B-cell-depleted T cells, or PBMCs.

The CDR3 extends over 13 amino acids. V lost 4 bases to trimming and J lost 10 bases, with 14 bases between them. CDR1 and CDR2 (germline): LNHDA, SQIVND (reference sequence). In the authors' methods: From reference gene primer amplification, estimates of nucleated cell counts were derived. The table came from immunoSEQ multiplex PCR; TCRdb's copy has only in-frame clones and leaves some out. For V, J and clone size, that table is used; D and trimming come from the DNA. The data show about 40,000 clones, about 91% seen once. This TCR came from a woman under 40 in a cohort sampled during active COVID-19. The sequenced sample consisted of peripheral blood. This chain connects TRBV19 to TRBJ2-1; D may be TRBD2 (6 bases). CDR3 sequence: CASSNLAFGEQFF. DNA of the CDR3: TGTGCCAGTAGTAACCTAGCGTTCGGGGAGCAGTTCTTC.